The 27 T cell receptor beta chains below were found in one sample sequenced in a study of long-term antiretroviral therapy in people with HIV. The assay used was immunoSEQ (version v3.0), run at survey level. This table comes from immunoSEQ multiplex PCR, and its TCRdb copy is limited to in-frame clones, with some not included. The profile shows 25,000 to 35,000 clones, 70% to 90% of them singletons. The source was unsorted PBMCs, collected 0.8 years before starting antiretroviral therapy. These receptors all come from a man aged 18 to 30 with HIV.

The J gene is TRBJ1-1, the V gene TRBV7-9; D is perhaps TRBD1 (5 bases). Trimming took 0 bases from V and 5 from J, leaving 13 bases between them. Germline assignment: CDR1 SEHNR and CDR2 FQNEAQ (reference sequence). The CDR3 runs to 15 residues. CDR3 residues: CASSLAYRKMTEAFF. CDR3 coding DNA: TGTGCCAGCAGCTTAGCGTACAGGAAAATGACTGAAGCTTTCTTT.

This clone appeared a single time. The genes are TRBV11-2 and TRBJ2-1; D is unclear. Trimming removed 3 bases from V and 6 bases from J, with 3 bases in between. Germline CDR1 reads SGHAT; CDR2 reads FQNNGV. This CDR3 has 11 amino acids. The CDR3 sequence is CASSFVNEQFF. The CDR3 bases are TGTGCCAGCAGCTTTGTCAATGAGCAGTTCTTC.

The rearrangement links TRBV5-4 to TRBJ2-7, with 12 bases aligning to TRBD1. Germline V gives CDR1 SGHNT, CDR2 YYREEE (reference sequence). Losses at the gene ends were 2 bases for V and 5 bases for J; bases not matched to a gene: 5. The CDR3 runs to 15 residues. The CDR3 nucleotides read TGTGCCAGCAGCTTACCAGGGACAGGGGGCAACGAGCAGTACTTC. It encodes CASSLPGTGGNEQYF. Full variable domain (rest looked up from reference TRBV5-4 and TRBJ2-7): ETGVTQSPTHLIKTRGQQVTLRCSSQSGHNTVSWYQQALGQGPQFIFQYYREEENGRGNFPPRFSGLQFPNYSSELNVNALELDDSALYLCASSLPGTGGNEQYFGPGTRLTVT.

The CDR3 sequence is CASSYSTGELFF. The CDR3, as DNA: TGTGCCAGCAGTTACTCGACCGGGGAGCTGTTTTTT. The chain uses TRBV6-5 and TRBJ2-2; D is undetermined. Trimming pared 0 bases from V and 5 bases from J, leaving 1 base between. Germline CDR1 reads MNHEY; CDR2 reads SVGAGI. The CDR3 contains 12 residues.

The chain joins TRBV5-1 to TRBJ2-3; D may match TRBD1 or TRBD2 (5 bases each). The germline CDR1 and CDR2 sequences are SGHRS and YFSETQ. The CDR3 totals 15 residues. With 3 bases removed from V and 0 bases from J, the gap between germline ends came to 11 bases. CDR3 DNA: TGCGCCAGCAGCTGGGGCGGGTCAAGCACAGATACGCAGTATTTT. Its protein product is CASSWGGSSTDTQYF.

The chain uses TRBV6-5 and TRBJ2-7; a possible D gene is TRBD1 (5 bases). Germline V gene sequence: CDR1 MNHEY, CDR2 SVGAGI. V was shortened by 6 bases and J by 2 bases, with 14 bases between the two germline ends. This CDR3 has 14 residues. The CDR3 nucleotides read TGTGCCAGCAGCTTAACACAGGTACCCTACGAGCAGTACTTC. Encoded protein: CASSLTQVPYEQYF.

The V and J genes are TRBV6-4 and TRBJ2-3; no clear D. Germline V CDR1 and CDR2: MRHNA, SNTAGT. Trimming took off 8 bases at V and 4 bases at J, with 13 bases between the two ends. This CDR3 comprises 13 residues. The CDR3 here is CASGGRVADTQYF. The CDR3 region has the DNA TGTGCCAGCGGTGGCAGAGTAGCAGATACGCAGTATTTT.

The genes are TRBV9 and TRBJ1-1, with 11 bases that match TRBD1. V was pared by 0 bases and J by 8 bases, with 6 bases of the junction left unmatched. Germline CDR1 is SGDLS and CDR2 is YYNGEE. This CDR3 region has 15 residues. In nucleotides, the CDR3 is TGTGCCAGCAGCGTAGCCGGGACAGGGGGGTCGGAAGCTTTCTTT. This gives the protein CASSVAGTGGSEAFF.

The chain uses TRBV5-4 and TRBJ2-1; D is ambiguous. CDR3 length: 11 residues. V was cut by 5 bases and J by 9 bases, with 9 bases left in between. Germline CDR1 reads SGHNT; CDR2 reads YYREEE (reference sequence). CDR3 in DNA: TGTGCCAGCAGTTTGAAGGGTGAGCAGTTCTTC. This encodes CASSLKGEQFF. The variable domain in full, completed from reference TRBV5-4 and TRBJ2-1, reads ETGVTQSPTHLIKTRGQQVTLRCSSQSGHNTVSWYQQALGQGPQFIFQYYREEENGRGNFPPRFSGLQFPNYSSELNVNALELDDSALYLCASSLKGEQFFGPGTRLTVL.

V and J are TRBV14 and TRBJ2-3, with TRBD2 as a possible D gene (6 bases). Germline CDR1 and CDR2: SGHDN and FVKESK. The CDR3 is 16 residues long. V gave up 2 bases and J gave up 0 bases, with 12 bases separating them. For the CDR3, the DNA is TGTGCCAGCAGCCAACGGAGGGTCTCTAGCACAGATACGCAGTATTTT. Protein product: CASSQRRVSSTDTQYF.

The chain uses TRBV5-1 and TRBJ1-4; perhaps TRBD1 as D (6 bases). This CDR3 is 17 amino acids long. V gave up 1 base and J gave up 0 bases, with 13 bases separating them. Per germline, CDR1 SGHRS and CDR2 YFSETQ. The DNA of the CDR3 is TGCGCCAGCAGCTTGTGGGGGCAGATCGCAACTAATGAAAAACTGTTTTTT. As protein: CASSLWGQIATNEKLFF.

The chain couples TRBV2 to TRBJ1-1; 8 nucleotides match TRBD1. Germline CDR1 SNHLY, CDR2 FYNNEI. The J segment lost 6 bases and the V segment lost 6 bases, leaving 6 bases of the junction unmatched. This CDR3 is 13 amino acids long. The CDR3 nucleotides are TGTGCCAGCAGCCCACAGGGGGGCGCTGAAGCTTTCTTT. Its translation is CASSPQGGAEAFF.

The chain has TRBV7-9 and TRBJ1-4, with D perhaps matching TRBD1 (5 bases). With 5 bases removed from V and 2 bases from J, the gap between germline ends came to 12 bases. The length of the CDR3 is 15 residues. The germline V gene encodes CDR1 SEHNR and CDR2 FQNEAQ (reference sequence). The CDR3 nucleotides are TGTGCCAGCAGCCCAGGGTGGGGGACTAATGAAAAACTGTTTTTT. Its translation is CASSPGWGTNEKLFF.

The genes are TRBV6-6 and TRBJ2-7; the D gene is possibly TRBD1 (5 bases). This CDR3 is built from 16 residues. Deletions cut 0 bases from V and 4 bases from J, with 16 bases between. Germline lookup yields CDR1 MNHNY and CDR2 SVGAGI (reference sequence). The CDR3 region is CASSYSIPWRTYEQYF. In DNA, the CDR3 is TGTGCCAGCAGTTACTCGATCCCGTGGCGGACATACGAGCAGTACTTC.

The table lists this clone with a count of one. The CDR3, as DNA: TGTGCCAGCAGCTCGGACAGGCTCTCTGGAAACACCATATATTTT. This encodes CASSSDRLSGNTIYF. The chain carries TRBV5-4 and TRBJ1-3; 7 bases are a match to TRBD1. Unmatched junction bases numbered 3, after V lost 3 bases and J lost 0 bases. Looked up from germline, CDR1 is SGHNT and CDR2 is YYREEE (reference sequence). CDR3 length equals 15 residues.

This rearrangement joins TRBV6-6 to TRBJ1-4, with D maybe TRBD1 (5 bases). This CDR3 region has 15 residues. Germline V lookup: CDR1 MNHNY, CDR2 SVGAGI (reference sequence). V was trimmed by 5 bases and J by 0 bases, leaving 10 bases between them. The CDR3 bases are TGTGCCAGCAGTACGACGACAGCAACTAATGAAAAACTGTTTTTT. It is translated as CASSTTTATNEKLFF.

The chain combines TRBV5-1 with TRBJ2-3; 8 nucleotides agree with TRBD2. The J segment lost 1 base and the V segment lost 4 bases, leaving 8 bases of the junction unmatched. Germline V gene lookup returns CDR1 SGHRS and CDR2 YFSETQ. The CDR3 is 16 residues long. The CDR3 is CASSADRGGGTDTQYF. CDR3 nucleotides: TGCGCCAGCAGCGCGGACCGGGGGGGTGGCACAGATACGCAGTATTTT.

The chain recombines TRBV11-2 with TRBJ2-6; D unresolved. The V gene's germline CDR1 is SGHAT and CDR2 FQNNGV. The CDR3 sequence is 13 residues long. Trimming stripped 7 bases from V and 4 bases from J, with 8 bases between. The CDR3 coding sequence is TGTGCCAGCACCCCGGGCGGGGCCAACGTCCTGACTTTC. Protein product: CASTPGGANVLTF.

The V call is TRBV7-2, the J call TRBJ1-5; a possible D gene is TRBD1 (6 bases). CDR3 size: 14 residues. Germline values: CDR1 SGHTA, CDR2 FQGNSA. V was trimmed by 2 bases and J by 2 bases, leaving 7 bases between them. The CDR3 nucleotides are TGTGCCAGCAGCTTATCAGGGGGCAATCAGCCCCAGCATTTT. As protein: CASSLSGGNQPQHF.

This sequence joins TRBV30 and TRBJ2-3; 8 bases are shared with TRBD2. V shed 1 base, J shed 4 bases, and the junction held 4 bases outside the gene matches. There are 14 residues in the CDR3. Germline V gene lookup returns CDR1 GTSNPN and CDR2 SVGIG (reference sequence). CDR3 amino acids: CAWSGSGSPDTQYF. DNA of the CDR3: TGTGCCTGGAGTGGAAGCGGGAGTCCAGATACGCAGTATTTT.

The chain combines TRBV2 with TRBJ1-4; no definite D call. This CDR3 contains 11 residues. Trimming took 7 bases from V and 5 from J, leaving 5 bases between them. The V gene's germline CDR1 is SNHLY and CDR2 FYNNEI. The DNA for the CDR3 is TGTGCCAGCAAAGTGAATGAAAAACTGTTTTTT. Amino acid sequence: CASKVNEKLFF. The full variable domain, its missing parts supplied by reference TRBV2 and TRBJ1-4, is EPEVTQTPSHQVTQMGQEVILRCVPISNHLYFYWYRQILGQKVEFLVSFYNNEISEKSEIFDDQFSVERPDGSNFTLKIRSTKLEDSAMYFCASKVNEKLFFGSGTQLSVL.

The chain uses TRBV5-1 and TRBJ1-1; D uncertain. CDR3 length: 13 amino acids. V was clipped by 0 bases and J by 3 bases, with 6 bases between them. Looked up from germline, CDR1 is SGHRS and CDR2 is YFSETQ. The CDR3 DNA sequence: TGCGCCAGCAGCTTGGGAACCCACACTGAAGCTTTCTTT. Residues: CASSLGTHTEAFF.

The V call is TRBV6-6, the J call TRBJ2-2; D is ambiguous. Germline assignment: CDR1 MNHNY and CDR2 SVGAGI (reference sequence). Trimming took off 5 bases at V and 3 bases at J, with 10 bases between the two ends. This CDR3 spans 14 amino acids. The CDR3 is CASSTRTYTGELFF. Here the CDR3 DNA reads TGTGCCAGCAGTACCCGGACGTACACCGGGGAGCTGTTTTTT.

This clone was seen a single time. V usage is TRBV6-1 and J usage is TRBJ2-7, with 10 bases fitting TRBD1. Germline-derived CDR1 and CDR2 are MNHNS and SASEGT. V gave up 6 bases and J gave up 6 bases; unmatched junction bases: 8. The CDR3 has 14 amino acids. The CDR3 loop reads CASRGTGEVSEQYF. Here the CDR3 DNA reads TGTGCCAGCAGGGGGACAGGGGAAGTGTCCGAGCAGTACTTC.

J is TRBJ1-1 and V is TRBV7-8; D gene unclear. The V gene's germline CDR1 is SGHVS and CDR2 FQNEAQ. Trimming removed 1 base at V and 5 bases at J, with 5 bases between. The CDR3 has 12 residues. The CDR3 sequence is CASSLGRTEAFF. The CDR3 DNA is TGTGCCAGCAGCTTAGGTAGGACTGAAGCTTTCTTT.

The rearrangement links TRBV4-3 to TRBJ2-3; TRBD1 aligns across 9 bases. The germline V gene has CDR1 LGHNA and CDR2 YSLEER. There are 16 residues in the CDR3. Trimming took 3 bases from V and 1 from J; bases not matched to a gene: 5. CDR3 nucleotides: TGCGCCAGCAGCCACCAGGACAGGGGTGGCACAGATACGCAGTATTTT. Residues: CASSHQDRGGTDTQYF.

V and J are TRBV5-4 and TRBJ1-2, with D maybe TRBD1 (6 bases). CDR1 and CDR2 from the germline V gene are SGHNT and YYREEE (reference sequence). CDR3 length: 16 residues. Trimming pared 0 bases from V and 0 bases from J, leaving 12 bases between. The DNA of the CDR3 is TGTGCCAGCAGCTTGGGAGGCAGGGGCTCTAACTATGGCTACACCTTC. Residues: CASSLGGRGSNYGYTF.